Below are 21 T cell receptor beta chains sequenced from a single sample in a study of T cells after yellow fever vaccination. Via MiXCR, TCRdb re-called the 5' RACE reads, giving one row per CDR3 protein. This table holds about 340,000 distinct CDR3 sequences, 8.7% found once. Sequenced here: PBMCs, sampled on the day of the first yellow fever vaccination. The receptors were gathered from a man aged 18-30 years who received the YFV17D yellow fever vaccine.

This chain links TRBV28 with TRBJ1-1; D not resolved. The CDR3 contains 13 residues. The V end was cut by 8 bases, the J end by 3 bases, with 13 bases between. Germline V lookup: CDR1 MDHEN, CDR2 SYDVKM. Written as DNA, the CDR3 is TGTGCCAGCGAAACAGCGCCTTACACTGAAGCTTTCTTT. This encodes CASETAPYTEAFF. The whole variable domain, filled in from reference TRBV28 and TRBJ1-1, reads DVKVTQSSRYLVKRTGEKVFLECVQDMDHENMFWYRQDPGLGLRLIYFSYDVKMKEKGDIPEGYSVSREKKERFSLILESASTNQTSMYLCASETAPYTEAFFGQGTRLTVV.

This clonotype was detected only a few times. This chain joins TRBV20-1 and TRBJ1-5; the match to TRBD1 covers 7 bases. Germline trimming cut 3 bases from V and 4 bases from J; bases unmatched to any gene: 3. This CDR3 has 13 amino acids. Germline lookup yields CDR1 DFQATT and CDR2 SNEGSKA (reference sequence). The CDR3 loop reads CSASEGANQPQHF. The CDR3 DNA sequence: TGCAGTGCTAGCGAGGGGGCTAATCAGCCCCAGCATTTT.

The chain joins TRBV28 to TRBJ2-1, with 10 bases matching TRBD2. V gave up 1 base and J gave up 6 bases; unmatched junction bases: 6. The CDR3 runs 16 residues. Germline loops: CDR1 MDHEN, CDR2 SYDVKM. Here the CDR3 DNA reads TGTGCCAGCAGTTTATACTTACTAGCGGGGCCCAATGAGCAGTTCTTC. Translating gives CASSLYLLAGPNEQFF.

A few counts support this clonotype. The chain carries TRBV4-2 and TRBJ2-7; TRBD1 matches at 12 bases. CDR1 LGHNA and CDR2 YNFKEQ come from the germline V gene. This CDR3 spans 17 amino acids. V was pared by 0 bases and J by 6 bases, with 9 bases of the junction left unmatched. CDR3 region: CASSQDRGWGQGAEQYF. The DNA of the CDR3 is TGTGCCAGCAGCCAAGATAGGGGGTGGGGACAGGGGGCCGAGCAGTACTTC.

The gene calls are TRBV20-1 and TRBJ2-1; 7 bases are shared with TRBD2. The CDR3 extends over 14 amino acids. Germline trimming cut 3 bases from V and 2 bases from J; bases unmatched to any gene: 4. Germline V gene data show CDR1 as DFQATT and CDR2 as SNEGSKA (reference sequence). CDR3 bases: TGCAGTGCTAGTTGGGGGGGGACCTACAATGAGCAGTTCTTC. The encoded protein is CSASWGGTYNEQFF.

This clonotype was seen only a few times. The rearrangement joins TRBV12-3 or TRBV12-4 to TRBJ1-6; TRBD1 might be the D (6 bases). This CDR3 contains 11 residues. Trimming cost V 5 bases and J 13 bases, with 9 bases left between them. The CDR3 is CASSLRGPLHF. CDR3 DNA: TGTGCCAGCAGTCTCAGGGGTCCCCTCCACTTT.

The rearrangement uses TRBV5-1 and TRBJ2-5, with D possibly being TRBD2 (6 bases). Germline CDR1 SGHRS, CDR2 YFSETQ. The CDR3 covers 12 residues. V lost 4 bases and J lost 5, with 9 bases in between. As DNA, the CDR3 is TGCGCCAGCAGCGCGGAGGGCGAGACCCAGTACTTC. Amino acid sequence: CASSAEGETQYF.

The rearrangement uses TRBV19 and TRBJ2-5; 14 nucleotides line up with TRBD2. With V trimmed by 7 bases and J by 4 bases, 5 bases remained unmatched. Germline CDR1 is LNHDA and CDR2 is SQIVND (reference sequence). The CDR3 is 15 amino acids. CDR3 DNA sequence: TGTGCCAGTACGCAGGGGACTAGCGGGGGAGAGACCCAGTACTTC. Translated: CASTQGTSGGETQYF.

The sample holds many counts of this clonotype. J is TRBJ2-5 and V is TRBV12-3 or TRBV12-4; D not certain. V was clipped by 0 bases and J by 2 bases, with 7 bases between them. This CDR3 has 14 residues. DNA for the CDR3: TGTGCCAGCAGTTTAGCGGCAGCTCAAGAGACCCAGTACTTC. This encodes CASSLAAAQETQYF.

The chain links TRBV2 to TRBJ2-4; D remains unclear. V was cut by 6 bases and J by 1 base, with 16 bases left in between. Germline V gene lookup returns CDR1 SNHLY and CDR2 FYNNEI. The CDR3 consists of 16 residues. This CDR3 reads CASSPPWAVAKNIQYF. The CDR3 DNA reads TGTGCCAGCAGCCCCCCTTGGGCTGTGGCCAAAAACATTCAGTACTTC.

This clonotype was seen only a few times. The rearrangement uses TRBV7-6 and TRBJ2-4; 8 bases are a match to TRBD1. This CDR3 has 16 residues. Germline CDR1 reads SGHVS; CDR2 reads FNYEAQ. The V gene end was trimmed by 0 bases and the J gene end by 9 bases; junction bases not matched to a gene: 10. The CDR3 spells CASSLAITAQGAIQYF. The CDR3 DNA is TGTGCCAGCAGCTTAGCGATAACAGCTCAGGGGGCCATTCAGTACTTC.

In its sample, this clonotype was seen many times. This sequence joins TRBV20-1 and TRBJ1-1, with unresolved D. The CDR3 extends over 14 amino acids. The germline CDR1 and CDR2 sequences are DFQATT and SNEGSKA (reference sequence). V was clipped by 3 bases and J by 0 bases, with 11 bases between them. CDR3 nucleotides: TGCAGTGCTAGTAAGAGAGACATGAACACTGAAGCTTTCTTT. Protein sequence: CSASKRDMNTEAFF.

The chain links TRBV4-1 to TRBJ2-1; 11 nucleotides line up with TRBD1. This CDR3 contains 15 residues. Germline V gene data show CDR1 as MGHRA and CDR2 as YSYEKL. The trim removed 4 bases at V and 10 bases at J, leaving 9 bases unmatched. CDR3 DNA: TGCGCCAGCAGCCCAGGGACAGGGGGGGGGAGGGAGCAGTTCTTC. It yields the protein CASSPGTGGGREQFF.

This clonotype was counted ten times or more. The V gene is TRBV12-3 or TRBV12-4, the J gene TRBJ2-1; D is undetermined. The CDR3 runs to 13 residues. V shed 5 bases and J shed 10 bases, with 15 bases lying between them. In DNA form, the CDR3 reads TGTGCCAGCAGTCCCAACCCCCTCCACGAGCAGTTCTTC. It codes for CASSPNPLHEQFF.

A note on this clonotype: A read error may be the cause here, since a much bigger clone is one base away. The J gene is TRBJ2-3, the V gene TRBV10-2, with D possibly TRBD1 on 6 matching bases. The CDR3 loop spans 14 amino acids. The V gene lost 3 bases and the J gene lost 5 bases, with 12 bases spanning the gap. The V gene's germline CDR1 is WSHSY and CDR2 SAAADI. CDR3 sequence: CASSDRGDLDTQYF. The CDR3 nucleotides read TGCGCCAGCAGTGACAGGGGTGATTTAGATACGCAGTATTTT.

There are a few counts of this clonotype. This CDR3 reads CASSLREPETQYF. CDR3 DNA: TGTGCCAGCAGTTTACGGGAACCGGAGACCCAGTACTTC. The chain is built from TRBV12-3 or TRBV12-4 and TRBJ2-5; D perhaps matches TRBD2 (5 bases). With 2 bases removed from V and 5 bases from J, the gap between germline ends came to 9 bases. The CDR3 is made up of 13 amino acids.

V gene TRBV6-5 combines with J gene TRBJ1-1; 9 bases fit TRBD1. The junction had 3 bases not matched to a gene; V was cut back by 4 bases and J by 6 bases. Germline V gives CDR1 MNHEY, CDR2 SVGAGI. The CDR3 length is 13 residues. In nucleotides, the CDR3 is TGTGCCAGCAGTTCACAGGGGGCTGCTGAAGCTTTCTTT. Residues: CASSSQGAAEAFF.

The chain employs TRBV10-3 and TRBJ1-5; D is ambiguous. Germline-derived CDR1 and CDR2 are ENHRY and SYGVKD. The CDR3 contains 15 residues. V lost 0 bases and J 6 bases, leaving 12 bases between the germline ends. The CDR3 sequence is CAISESSLGTQPQHF. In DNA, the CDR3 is TGTGCCATCAGTGAGTCGAGTCTAGGCACTCAGCCCCAGCATTTT.

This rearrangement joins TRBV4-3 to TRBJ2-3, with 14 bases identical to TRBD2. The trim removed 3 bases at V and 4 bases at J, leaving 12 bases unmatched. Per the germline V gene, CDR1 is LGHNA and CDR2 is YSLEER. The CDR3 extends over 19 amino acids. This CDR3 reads CASSQFATSGGERADTQYF. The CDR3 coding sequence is TGCGCCAGCAGCCAGTTCGCGACTAGCGGGGGGGAGCGAGCAGATACGCAGTATTTT.

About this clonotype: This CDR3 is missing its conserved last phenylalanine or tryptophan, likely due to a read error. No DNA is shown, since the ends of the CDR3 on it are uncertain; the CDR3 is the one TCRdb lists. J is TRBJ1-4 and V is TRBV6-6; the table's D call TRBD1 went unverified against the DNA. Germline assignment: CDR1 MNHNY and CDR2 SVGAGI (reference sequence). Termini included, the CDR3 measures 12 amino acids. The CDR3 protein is CASSGTGPKQYI.

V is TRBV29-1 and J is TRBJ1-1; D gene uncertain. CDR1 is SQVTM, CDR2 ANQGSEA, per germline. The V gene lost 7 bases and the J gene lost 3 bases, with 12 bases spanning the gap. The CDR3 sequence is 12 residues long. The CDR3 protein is CSGTRSDTEAFF. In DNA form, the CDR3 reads TGCAGCGGTACGAGGTCCGACACTGAAGCTTTCTTT.